This T cell receptor beta chain was recorded in a study of blood T cell repertoires in COVID-19. Study in general: Spain, Italy and the United States supplied samples that represented acute and convalescent COVID-19.

Only in-frame clones appear in the TCRdb table, and some are missing; sequencing was by immunoSEQ multiplex PCR. This sample has 250,000 or so clones, with 85% to 90% found just once. The CDR3 spans 16 residues. Germline CDR1 LNHDA, CDR2 SQIVND (reference sequence). V was trimmed by 4 bases and J by 3 bases, leaving 16 bases between them. V usage is TRBV19 and J usage is TRBJ1-5; D is possibly TRBD1 (6 bases). The sample taken for sequencing was peripheral blood. The TCR originated in a woman between 35 and 50 years old who had recovered from COVID-19. CDR3 DNA: TGTGCCAGTAGTACCCTCAGGACAGTTGCCAATCAGCCCCAGCATTTT. It translates to CASSTLRTVANQPQHF.